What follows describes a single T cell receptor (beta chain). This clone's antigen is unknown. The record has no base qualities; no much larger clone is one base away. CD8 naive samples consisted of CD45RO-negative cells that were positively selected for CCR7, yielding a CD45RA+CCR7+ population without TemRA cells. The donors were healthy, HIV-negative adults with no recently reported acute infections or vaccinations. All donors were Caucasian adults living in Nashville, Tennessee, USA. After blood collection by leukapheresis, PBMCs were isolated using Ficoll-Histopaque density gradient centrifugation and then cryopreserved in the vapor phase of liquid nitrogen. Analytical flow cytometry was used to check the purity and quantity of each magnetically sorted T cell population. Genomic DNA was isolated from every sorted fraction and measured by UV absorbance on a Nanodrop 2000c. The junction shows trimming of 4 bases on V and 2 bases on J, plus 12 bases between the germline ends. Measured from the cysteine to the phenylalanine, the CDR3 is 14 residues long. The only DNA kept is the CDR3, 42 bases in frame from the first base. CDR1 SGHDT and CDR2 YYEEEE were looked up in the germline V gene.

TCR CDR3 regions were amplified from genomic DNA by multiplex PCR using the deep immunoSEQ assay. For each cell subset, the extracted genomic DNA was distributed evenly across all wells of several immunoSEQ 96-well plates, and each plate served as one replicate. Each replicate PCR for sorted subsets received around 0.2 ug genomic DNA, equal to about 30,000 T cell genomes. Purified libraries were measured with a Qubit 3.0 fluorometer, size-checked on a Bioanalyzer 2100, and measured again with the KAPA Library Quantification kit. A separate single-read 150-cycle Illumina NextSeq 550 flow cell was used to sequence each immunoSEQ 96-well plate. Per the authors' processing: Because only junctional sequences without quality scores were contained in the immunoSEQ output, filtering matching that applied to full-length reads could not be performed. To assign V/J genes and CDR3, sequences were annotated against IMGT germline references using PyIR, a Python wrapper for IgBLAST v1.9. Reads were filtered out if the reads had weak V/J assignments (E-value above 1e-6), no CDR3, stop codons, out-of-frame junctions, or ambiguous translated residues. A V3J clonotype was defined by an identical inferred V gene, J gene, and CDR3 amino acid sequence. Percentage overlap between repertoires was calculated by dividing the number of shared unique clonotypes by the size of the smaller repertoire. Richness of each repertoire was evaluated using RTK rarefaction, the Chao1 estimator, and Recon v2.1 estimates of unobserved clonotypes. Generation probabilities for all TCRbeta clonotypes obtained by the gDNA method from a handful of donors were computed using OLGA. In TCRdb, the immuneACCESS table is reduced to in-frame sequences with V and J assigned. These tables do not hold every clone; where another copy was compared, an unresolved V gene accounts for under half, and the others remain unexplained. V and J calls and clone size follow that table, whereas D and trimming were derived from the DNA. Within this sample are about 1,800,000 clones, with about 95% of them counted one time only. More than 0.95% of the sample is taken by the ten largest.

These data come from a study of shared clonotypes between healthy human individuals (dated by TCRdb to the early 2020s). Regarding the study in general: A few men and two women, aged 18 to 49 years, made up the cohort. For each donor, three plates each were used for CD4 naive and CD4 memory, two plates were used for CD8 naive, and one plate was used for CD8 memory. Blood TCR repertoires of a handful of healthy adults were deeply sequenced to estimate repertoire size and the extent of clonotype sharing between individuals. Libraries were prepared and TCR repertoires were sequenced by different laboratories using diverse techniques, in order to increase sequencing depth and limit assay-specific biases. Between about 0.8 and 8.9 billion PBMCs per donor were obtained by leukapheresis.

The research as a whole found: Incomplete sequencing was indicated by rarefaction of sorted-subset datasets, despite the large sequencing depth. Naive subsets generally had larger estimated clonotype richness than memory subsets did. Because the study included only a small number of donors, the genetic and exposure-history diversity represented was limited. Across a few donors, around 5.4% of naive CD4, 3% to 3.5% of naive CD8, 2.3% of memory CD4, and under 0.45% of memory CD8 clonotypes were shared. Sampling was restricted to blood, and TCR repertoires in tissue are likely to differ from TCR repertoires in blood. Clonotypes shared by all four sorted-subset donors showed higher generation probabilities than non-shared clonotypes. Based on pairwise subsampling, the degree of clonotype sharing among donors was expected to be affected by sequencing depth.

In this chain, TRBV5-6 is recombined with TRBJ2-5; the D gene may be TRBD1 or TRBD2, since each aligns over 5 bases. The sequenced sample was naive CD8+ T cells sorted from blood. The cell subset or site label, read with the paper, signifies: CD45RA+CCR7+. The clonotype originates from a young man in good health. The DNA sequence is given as TGTGCCAGCAGCAGGGACCTACCGCAAGAGACCCAGTACTTC. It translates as CASSRDLPQETQYF. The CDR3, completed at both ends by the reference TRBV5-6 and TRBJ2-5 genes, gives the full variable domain DAGVTQSPTHLIKTRGQQVTLRCSPKSGHDTVSWYQQALGQGPQFIFQYYEEEERQRGNFPDRFSGHQFPNYSSELNVNALLLGDSALYLCASSRDLPQETQYFGPGTRLLVL.